This T cell receptor beta chain was sequenced during a study of control samples from healthy donors and cancer patients. Using immunoSEQ multiplex PCR, the repertoire was profiled, and TCRdb retains in-frame clones only, with some absent. This sample has some 140,000 clones, with 80% to 90% found just once. V was pared by 5 bases and J by 6 bases, with 16 bases between. This CDR3 region has 14 residues. Germline assignment: CDR1 MDHEN and CDR2 SYDVKM. This sequence joins TRBV28 and TRBJ1-2, with D uncertain. The sequence was obtained from a woman aged 25 to 45 in good health. Sequences were obtained from blood. The CDR3 spells CASSTPVAVHGYTF. For the CDR3, the DNA is TGTGCCAGCAGTACCCCCGTCGCGGTTCATGGCTACACCTTC.